This T cell receptor (beta chain) was identified in a study of blood T cell repertoires in COVID-19. The germline V gene encodes CDR1 LNHNV and CDR2 YYDKDF (reference sequence). CDR3 length: 22 residues. Trimming took 1 base from V and 2 from J; bases not matched to a gene: 24. Sequenced by immunoSEQ multiplex PCR; TCRdb stores in-frame clones only, minus some. The sample lists 200,000 or so clones; around 80% were seen once. Material: peripheral blood. V and J are TRBV15 and TRBJ2-3; TRBD1 aligns across 7 bases. The sequence was collected from a human donor with acute or convalescent COVID-19. The donor label of this sample is uncertain. CDR3 nucleotide sequence: TGTGCCACCAGCAGAGGTTTCGACCCGGGACAGCGAAGGGGACCTGACACAGATACGCAGTATTTT. Translation gives CATSRGFDPGQRRGPDTDTQYF.